One sample yielded the 17 T cell receptor beta chains listed below, sequenced in a study of T-cell reconstitution after alpha-beta-depleted transplantation in children. Preparation of the TCRbeta library involved a method that used unique molecular identifiers. TCRdb analysed the PCR reads with MiXCR anew, one entry per CDR3 protein. Of about 610,000 distinct CDR3 sequences listed, roughly a tenth were seen once; the top ten hold less than 5%. Specimen: PBMCs from the stem cell graft donor, collected from the stem cell graft. The receptors were gathered from a human donor who donated a stem cell graft to a child with acute myeloid leukemia.

V gene TRBV6-5 combines with J gene TRBJ2-7; D is possibly TRBD2 (7 bases). V was trimmed by 2 bases and J by 9 bases, leaving 20 bases between them. Germline CDR1 MNHEY, CDR2 SVGAGI. CDR3 length: 15 amino acids. The CDR3 sequence: CASSYRGEGLLLQYF. The CDR3 nucleotides are TGTGCCAGCAGTTACAGGGGGGAGGGCCTGTTATTGCAGTACTTC.

This clonotype was counted many times. The J gene is TRBJ1-5, the V gene TRBV12-3 or TRBV12-4; 10 positions agree with TRBD1. V lost 5 bases, J lost 5 bases, and 3 bases stayed unmatched. The CDR3 has 14 amino acids. The CDR3 bases are TGTGCCAGCAGTGACAGGGGGCGCGATCAGCCCCAGCATTTT. Translation: CASSDRGRDQPQHF.

This clonotype was detected ten times or more. The chain is built from TRBV15 and TRBJ2-1; D is perhaps TRBD2 (6 bases). The CDR3 loop spans 15 amino acids. Trimming left V 5 bases short and J 5 bases short, with 16 bases between. From germline, CDR1 is LNHNV and CDR2 YYDKDF (reference sequence). This CDR3 reads CATSHSGQAHNEQFF. The CDR3 DNA sequence: TGTGCCACCAGCCATAGCGGTCAGGCCCACAATGAGCAGTTCTTC.

This clonotype was seen at least ten times. The chain has TRBV7-2 and TRBJ2-7, with D uncertain. With 1 base removed from V and 0 bases from J, the gap between germline ends came to 10 bases. Germline assignment: CDR1 SGHTA and CDR2 FQGNSA. The length of the CDR3 is 15 residues. The CDR3: CASSLVGVISYEQYF. The CDR3 nucleotides are TGTGCCAGCAGCTTAGTTGGGGTGATCTCCTACGAGCAGTACTTC.

The chain combines TRBV12-3 or TRBV12-4 with TRBJ2-7, with D perhaps TRBD1 or TRBD2 (6 bases each). Trimming took 7 bases from V and 2 from J, leaving 15 bases between them. This CDR3 has 14 amino acids. The CDR3 sequence is CASTLRGATYEQYF. DNA of the CDR3: TGTGCCAGCACCTTGAGGGGGGCGACCTACGAGCAGTACTTC.

The chain couples TRBV20-1 to TRBJ2-1, with 14 bases identical to TRBD2. The CDR3 contains 21 residues. Germline V gives CDR1 DFQATT, CDR2 SNEGSKA (reference sequence). V trimming: 6 bases; J trimming: 1 base; junction bases outside the gene matches: 20. In DNA form, the CDR3 reads TGCAGTGCGGCGAGGCCCTTGGGACTAGCGGGAGTGTGGGGTTCCTACAATGAGCAGTTCTTC. It codes for CSAARPLGLAGVWGSYNEQFF.

This clonotype was detected ten times or more. The chain carries TRBV5-1 and TRBJ1-6; D remains unclear. Germline V lookup: CDR1 SGHRS, CDR2 YFSETQ. Trimming removed 4 bases from V and 9 bases from J, with 23 bases in between. This CDR3 has 17 residues. CDR3 loop: CASSRDMGSAGGSPLHF. The CDR3 DNA sequence: TGCGCCAGCAGCCGCGATATGGGCAGCGCAGGAGGTTCACCCCTCCACTTT.

This clonotype occurred a few times. V gene TRBV20-1 combines with J gene TRBJ2-1; tentatively, D is TRBD1 (6 bases). The germline gives CDR1 DFQATT, CDR2 SNEGSKA (reference sequence). V was clipped by 3 bases and J by 0 bases, with 9 bases between them. The CDR3 totals 14 residues. The CDR3 bases are TGCAGTGCTAGGCAGGGGAACTCCTACAATGAGCAGTTCTTC. Protein product: CSARQGNSYNEQFF.

This clonotype was observed many times. This sequence joins TRBV29-1 and TRBJ2-3; no reliable D call. Germline CDR1 reads SQVTM; CDR2 reads ANQGSEA. CDR3 length: 10 residues. The V end was cut by 8 bases, the J end by 6 bases, with 9 bases between. The CDR3 spells CSTREDTQYF. DNA of the CDR3: TGCAGCACCCGTGAGGATACGCAGTATTTT.

This clonotype was observed many times. The chain joins TRBV28 to TRBJ2-2; D gene ambiguous. The length of the CDR3 is 16 residues. Trimming shortened V by 6 bases and J by 4 bases, and 18 bases separated the two germline ends. The germline V gene encodes CDR1 MDHEN and CDR2 SYDVKM. The CDR3 DNA is TGTGCCAGCAGCGTCTCTTACCGGAAGAGCACCGGGGAGCTGTTTTTT. Its translation: CASSVSYRKSTGELFF.

This clonotype was seen repeatedly, ten times or more. The V gene is TRBV11-1, the J gene TRBJ2-5; D is possibly TRBD1 (5 bases). V was cut by 5 bases and J by 1 base, with 23 bases left in between. This CDR3 contains 18 residues. Germline CDR1 reads SGHAT; CDR2 reads FQDESV (reference sequence). The CDR3 DNA sequence: TGTGCCAGCAGCCCCTTGTATGCAGGGTTTGAGCTCCAAGAGACCCAGTACTTC. This translates into CASSPLYAGFELQETQYF.

A note on this clonotype: A much larger clone lies a single base off, so this may be a read error. This chain joins TRBV30 and TRBJ1-4; 9 nucleotides match TRBD1. This CDR3 has 14 amino acids. Looked up from germline, CDR1 is GTSNPN and CDR2 is SVGIG (reference sequence). DNA of the CDR3: TGTGCCTGGAGTCAGGGACAGGGTAATGAAAAACTGCTTTTT. Residues: CAWSQGQGNEKLLF.

This clonotype has a handful of counts. J is TRBJ1-1 and V is TRBV9; D remains ambiguous. V was pared by 4 bases and J by 1 base, with 14 bases between. The V gene's germline CDR1 is SGDLS and CDR2 YYNGEE. This CDR3 comprises 15 residues. The CDR3 protein is CASSPAPRGNTEAFF. CDR3 nucleotide sequence: TGTGCCAGCAGCCCCGCTCCCCGAGGGAACACTGAAGCTTTCTTT.

J is TRBJ1-4 and V is TRBV14; a possible D gene is TRBD1 (5 bases). Per the germline V gene, CDR1 is SGHDN and CDR2 is FVKESK. V lost 4 bases to trimming and J lost 8 bases, with 14 bases between them. The CDR3 loop spans 14 amino acids. The CDR3 nucleotides read TGTGCCAGCAGCCTCGGGGCAGTCGGGGAAAAACTGTTTTTT. As protein: CASSLGAVGEKLFF.

This clonotype occurred once. This chain uses TRBV30 with TRBJ2-7, with D perhaps TRBD2 (5 bases). The CDR3 contains 13 residues. Looked up from germline, CDR1 is GTSNPN and CDR2 is SVGIG (reference sequence). Trimming stripped 6 bases from V and 2 bases from J, with 14 bases between. In DNA form, the CDR3 reads TGTGCCTGTGGAGGCACAGCAGCCTACGAGCAGTACTTC. Translating it yields CACGGTAAYEQYF.

The rearrangement uses TRBV28 and TRBJ2-4; 7 nucleotides match TRBD2. Germline V gene sequence: CDR1 MDHEN, CDR2 SYDVKM. This CDR3 has 16 residues. V was pared by 6 bases and J by 1 base, with 9 bases of the junction left unmatched. CDR3 sequence: CASSNPAGRAKNIQYF. The CDR3 DNA sequence: TGTGCCAGCAGCAACCCAGCGGGGCGGGCCAAAAACATTCAGTACTTC.

This clonotype appeared many times. The CDR3 DNA sequence: TGTGCCAGCAGCTTACGCCCGGCTAGCCCTAACACCGGGGAGCTGTTTTTT. Translated, it gives CASSLRPASPNTGELFF. V and J are TRBV7-3 and TRBJ2-2; the D gene is possibly TRBD2 (5 bases). Germline CDR1 is SGHTA and CDR2 is FQGTGA. Deletions cut 2 bases from V and 2 bases from J, with 15 bases between. This CDR3 is built from 17 residues.